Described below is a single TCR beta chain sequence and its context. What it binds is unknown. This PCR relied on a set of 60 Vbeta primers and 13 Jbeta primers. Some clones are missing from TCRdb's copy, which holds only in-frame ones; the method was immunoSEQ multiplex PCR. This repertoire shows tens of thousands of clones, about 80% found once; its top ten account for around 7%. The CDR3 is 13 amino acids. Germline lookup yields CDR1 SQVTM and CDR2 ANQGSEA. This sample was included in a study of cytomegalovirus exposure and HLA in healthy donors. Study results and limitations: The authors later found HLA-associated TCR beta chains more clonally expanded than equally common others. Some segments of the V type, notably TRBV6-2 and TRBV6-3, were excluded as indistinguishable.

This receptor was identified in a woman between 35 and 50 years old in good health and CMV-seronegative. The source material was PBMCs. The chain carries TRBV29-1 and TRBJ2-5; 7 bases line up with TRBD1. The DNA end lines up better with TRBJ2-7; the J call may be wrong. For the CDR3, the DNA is TGCAGCGTTAAGGGACAGCCCTCCTACGAGCAGTACTTC. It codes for CSVKGQPSYEQYF.